A selection of T cell receptor beta chains follows, all from one sample in a study of monozygotic twins with inflammatory bowel disease. One entry per CDR3 protein, without DNA, is what TCRdb gives after re-calling the 5' RACE reads. This sample's table has 200,000 to 250,000 distinct CDR3 sequences. What was sequenced was blood. The origin of the receptors is a human donor with ulcerative colitis or Crohn's disease, or a healthy co-twin of an affected twin (not recorded which). CDR3s include the opening cysteine and the closing phenylalanine or tryptophan. Fields, in order: J gene, V gene, CDR3 protein.

TRBJ2-5 | TRBV6-6 | CASSFVGLQETQYF
TRBJ2-7 | TRBV11-2 | CASSSNRGMNEQYF
TRBJ2-1 | TRBV9 | CASSPSEIAGDYNEQFF
TRBJ2-1 | TRBV27 | CASSLTLGGNEQFF
TRBJ2-3 | TRBV12-3/TRBV12-4 | CASSFIGPGGDTQYF
TRBJ2-7 | TRBV18 | CASSPALPGSYEQYF
TRBJ2-1 | TRBV27 | CASSPDRSSYNEQSF
TRBJ1-1 | TRBV5-1 | CASSLAVRTEAFF
TRBJ1-1 | TRBV12-3/TRBV12-4 | CASNLGGPTEAFF
TRBJ2-3 | TRBV9 | CASSVLAGTDTQYF
TRBJ2-7 | TRBV5-6 | CASRKGQNYEQYF
TRBJ1-5 | TRBV28 | CASIEQTGSRLYSNQPQHF
TRBJ2-7 | TRBV4-1 | CASSRAGGLAPYEQYF
TRBJ2-2 | TRBV7-3 | CASSPLGGAQNTGELFF
TRBJ2-2 | TRBV20-1 | CSARGTSGTGELFF
TRBJ1-4 | TRBV5-8 | CASSPTGRGEKLFF